This T cell receptor beta chain was sequenced during a study of blood T cell repertoires in COVID-19. The repertoire was sequenced with immunoSEQ multiplex PCR; TCRdb's copy has only in-frame clones and lacks some. In the table there are a few hundred thousand clones, about four fifths of which are singletons. Germline loops: CDR1 MNHEY, CDR2 SVGAGI. The J segment lost 7 bases and the V segment lost 11 bases, leaving 17 bases of the junction unmatched. The length of the CDR3 is 15 residues. This receptor was obtained from a man aged 25-40 years who had recovered from COVID-19. Specimen: peripheral blood. The V gene is TRBV6-5, the J gene TRBJ1-2; 9 bases are shared with TRBD1. The CDR3, as DNA: TGTGCCGGCGTGGGACAGGGAACTCGGGGTAGTGGCTACACCTTC. Translated, it gives CAGVGQGTRGSGYTF.